This T cell receptor (beta chain) is drawn from a study of blood T cells in healthy people across ages. All donors came from Russia, were Caucasian and healthy, and spanned ages roughly 6 to 100. Then a second PCR, running roughly 7 to 11 cycles, was carried out with a sample-barcoded 5' primer and a J-beta primer mix. Each CDR3 protein is one row after TCRdb ran MiXCR on the 5' RACE reads. Found here are some 1.7 million distinct CDR3 sequences, roughly 27% of them singletons; the top ten hold more than 6%. This CDR3 comprises 12 residues. After removal of 4 bases from V and 3 bases from J, the junction contained 3 bases not matched to a gene. CDR1 is SQVTM, CDR2 ANQGSEA, per germline.

The sequence came from a young woman in good health. Material: blood. The chain is built from TRBV29-1 and TRBJ2-7, with TRBD2 matching over 7 bases. CDR3 region: CSVVGGGYEQYF. In DNA form, the CDR3 reads TGCAGCGTTGTAGGCGGGGGCTACGAGCAGTACTTC.